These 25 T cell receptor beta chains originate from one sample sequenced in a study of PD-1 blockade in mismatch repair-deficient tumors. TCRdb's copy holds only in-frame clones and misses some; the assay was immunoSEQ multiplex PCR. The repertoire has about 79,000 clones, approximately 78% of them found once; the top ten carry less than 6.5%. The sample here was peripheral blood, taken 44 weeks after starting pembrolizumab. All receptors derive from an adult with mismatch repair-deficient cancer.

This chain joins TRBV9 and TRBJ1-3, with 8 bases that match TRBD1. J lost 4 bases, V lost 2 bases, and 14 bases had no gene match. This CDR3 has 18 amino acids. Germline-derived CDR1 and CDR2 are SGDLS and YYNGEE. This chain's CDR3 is CASSVTLLQTGEGNTIYF. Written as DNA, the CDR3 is TGTGCCAGCAGCGTTACCCTTTTGCAGACAGGGGAAGGAAACACCATATATTTT. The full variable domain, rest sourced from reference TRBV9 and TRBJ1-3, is DSGVTQTPKHLITATGQRVTLRCSPRSGDLSVYWYQQSLDQGLQFLIQYYNGEERAKGNILERFSAQQFPDLHSELNLSSLELGDSALYFCASSVTLLQTGEGNTIYFGEGSWLTVV.

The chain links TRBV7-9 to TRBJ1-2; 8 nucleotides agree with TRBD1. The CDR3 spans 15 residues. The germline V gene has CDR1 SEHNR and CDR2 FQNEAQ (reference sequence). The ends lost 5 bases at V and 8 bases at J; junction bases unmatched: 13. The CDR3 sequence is CASSPAAGTGTGYTF. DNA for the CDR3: TGTGCCAGCAGCCCGGCCGCTGGGACAGGTACCGGCTACACCTTC.

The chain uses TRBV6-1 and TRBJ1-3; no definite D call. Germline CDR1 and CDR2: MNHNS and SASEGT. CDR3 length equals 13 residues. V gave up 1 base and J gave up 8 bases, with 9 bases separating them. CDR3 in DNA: TGTGCCAGCAGTGAAGGGTCCGAAGACACCATATATTTT. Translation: CASSEGSEDTIYF.

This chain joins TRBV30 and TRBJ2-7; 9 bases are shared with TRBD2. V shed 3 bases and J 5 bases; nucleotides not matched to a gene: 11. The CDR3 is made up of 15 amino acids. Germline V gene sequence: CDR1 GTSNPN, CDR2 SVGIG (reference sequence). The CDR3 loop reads CAWRGKGSGRHEQYF. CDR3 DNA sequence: TGTGCCTGGAGAGGGAAGGGGAGCGGGAGGCACGAGCAGTACTTC.

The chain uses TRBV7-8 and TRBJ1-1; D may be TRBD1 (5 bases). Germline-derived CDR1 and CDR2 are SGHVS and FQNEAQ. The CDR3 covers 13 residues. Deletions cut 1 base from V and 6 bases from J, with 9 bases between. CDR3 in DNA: TGTGCCAGCAGCTTAGAGGGGAGCTCTGAAGCTTTCTTT. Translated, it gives CASSLEGSSEAFF.

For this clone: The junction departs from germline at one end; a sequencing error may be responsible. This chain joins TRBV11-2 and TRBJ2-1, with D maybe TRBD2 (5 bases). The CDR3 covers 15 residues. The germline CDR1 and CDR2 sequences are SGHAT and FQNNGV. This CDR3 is CASSLSVVGLGREVF. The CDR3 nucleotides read TGTGCCAGCAGCTTGTCTGTAGTAGGACTGGGAAGAGAAGTCTTC.

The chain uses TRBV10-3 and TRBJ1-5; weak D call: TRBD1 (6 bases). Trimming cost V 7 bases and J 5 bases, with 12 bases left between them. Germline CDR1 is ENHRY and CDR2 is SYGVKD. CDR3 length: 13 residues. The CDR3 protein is CAINTGLDQPQHF. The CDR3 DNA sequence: TGTGCCATCAATACAGGGTTGGATCAGCCCCAGCATTTT.

The CDR3 nucleotides are TGTGCCACCGAGGGGACAACCCGCTATGGCTACACCTTC. This sequence encodes CATEGTTRYGYTF. V usage is TRBV19 and J usage is TRBJ1-2; a possible D gene is TRBD1 (6 bases). Trimming left V 10 bases short and J 4 bases short, with 16 bases between. CDR3 size: 13 residues. The germline V gene encodes CDR1 LNHDA and CDR2 SQIVND (reference sequence).

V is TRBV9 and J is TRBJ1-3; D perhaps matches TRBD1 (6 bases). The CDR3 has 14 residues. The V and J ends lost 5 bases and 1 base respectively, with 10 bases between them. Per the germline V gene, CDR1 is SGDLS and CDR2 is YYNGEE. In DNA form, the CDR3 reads TGTGCCAGCAGTGTCGGACAGTCTGGAAACACCATATATTTT. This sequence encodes CASSVGQSGNTIYF.

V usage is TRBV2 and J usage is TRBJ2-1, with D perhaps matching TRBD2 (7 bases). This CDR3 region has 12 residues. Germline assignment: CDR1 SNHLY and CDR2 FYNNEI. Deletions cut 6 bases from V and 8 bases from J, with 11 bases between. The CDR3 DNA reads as TGTGCCAGCAGGGTGGGGGGGCATGAGCAGTTCTTC. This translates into CASRVGGHEQFF.

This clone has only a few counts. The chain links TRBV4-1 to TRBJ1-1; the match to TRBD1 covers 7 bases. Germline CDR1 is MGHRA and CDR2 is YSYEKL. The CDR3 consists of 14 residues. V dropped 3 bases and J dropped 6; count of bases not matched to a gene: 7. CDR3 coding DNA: TGCGCCAGCAGCCACACAGGGGCAGGTTCTGAAGCTTTCTTT. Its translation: CASSHTGAGSEAFF.

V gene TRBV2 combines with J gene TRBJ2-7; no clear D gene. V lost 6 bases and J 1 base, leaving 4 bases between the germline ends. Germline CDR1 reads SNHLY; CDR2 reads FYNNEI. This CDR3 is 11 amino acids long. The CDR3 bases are TGTGCCAGCAGGGCATCCTACGAGCAGTACTTC. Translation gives CASRASYEQYF.

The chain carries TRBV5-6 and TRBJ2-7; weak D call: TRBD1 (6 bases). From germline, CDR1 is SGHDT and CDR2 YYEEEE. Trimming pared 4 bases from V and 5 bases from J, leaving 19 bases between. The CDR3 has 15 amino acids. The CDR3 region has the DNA TGTGCCAGCAGCCATATTCAGACAGGAAGGAACGAGCAGTACTTC. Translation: CASSHIQTGRNEQYF.

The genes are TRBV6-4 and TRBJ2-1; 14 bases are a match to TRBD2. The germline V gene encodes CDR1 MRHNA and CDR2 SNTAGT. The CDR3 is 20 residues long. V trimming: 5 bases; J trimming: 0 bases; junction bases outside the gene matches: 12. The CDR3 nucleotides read TGTGCCAGCAGTCGGAATGGGTGGGGGACTAGCGGGAGCTCCTACAATGAGCAGTTCTTC. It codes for CASSRNGWGTSGSSYNEQFF.

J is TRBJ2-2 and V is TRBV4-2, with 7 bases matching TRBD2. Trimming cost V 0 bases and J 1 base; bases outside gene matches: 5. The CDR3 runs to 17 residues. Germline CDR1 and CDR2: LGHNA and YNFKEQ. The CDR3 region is CASSQDDERGNTGELFF. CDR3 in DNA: TGTGCCAGCAGCCAAGATGACGAGCGGGGGAACACCGGGGAGCTGTTTTTT.

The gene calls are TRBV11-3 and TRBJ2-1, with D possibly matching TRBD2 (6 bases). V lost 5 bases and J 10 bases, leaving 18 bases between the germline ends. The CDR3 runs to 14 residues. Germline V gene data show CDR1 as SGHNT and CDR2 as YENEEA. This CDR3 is CASSRNSRDSEQFF. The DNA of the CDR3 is TGTGCCAGCAGCCGAAATTCCCGGGACTCCGAGCAGTTCTTC.

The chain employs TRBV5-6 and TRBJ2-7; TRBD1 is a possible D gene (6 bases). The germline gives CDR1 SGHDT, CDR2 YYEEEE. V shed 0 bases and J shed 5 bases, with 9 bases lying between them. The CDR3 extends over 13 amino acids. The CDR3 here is CASSLDRDHEQYF. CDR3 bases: TGTGCCAGCAGCTTGGACAGGGACCACGAGCAGTACTTC.

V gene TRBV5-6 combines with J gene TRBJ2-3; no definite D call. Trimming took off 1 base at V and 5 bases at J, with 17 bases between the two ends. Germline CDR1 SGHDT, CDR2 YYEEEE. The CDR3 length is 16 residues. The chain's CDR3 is CASSLSGAPGRDTQYF. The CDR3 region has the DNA TGTGCCAGCAGCTTGTCGGGCGCGCCGGGTAGAGATACGCAGTATTTT.

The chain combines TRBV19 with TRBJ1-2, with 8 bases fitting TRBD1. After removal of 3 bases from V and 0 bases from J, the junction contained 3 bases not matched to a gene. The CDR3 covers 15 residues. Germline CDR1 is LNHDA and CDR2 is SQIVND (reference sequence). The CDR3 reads CASSISTGANYGYTF. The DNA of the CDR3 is TGTGCCAGTAGTATTTCGACAGGGGCTAACTATGGCTACACCTTC.

The CDR3 loop reads CASSVGDRGDTQYF. The CDR3 DNA reads TGTGCCAGCAGCGTTGGTGACCGGGGAGATACGCAGTATTTT. The chain uses TRBV9 and TRBJ2-3; the D gene is possibly TRBD2 (5 bases). The V end lost 2 bases, the J end lost 5 bases, and 12 bases lay between the germline ends. Per germline, CDR1 SGDLS and CDR2 YYNGEE. This CDR3 has 14 amino acids.

CDR3 nucleotides: TGTGCCAGCAGCTCCCAGACTAGCGGGAGTAGAAACATTCAGTACTTC. Protein: CASSSQTSGSRNIQYF. The V call is TRBV7-2, the J call TRBJ2-4, with 12 bases lining up with TRBD2. Germline V lookup: CDR1 SGHTA, CDR2 FQGNSA. V shed 4 bases and J 6 bases; nucleotides not matched to a gene: 7. The CDR3 runs 16 residues.

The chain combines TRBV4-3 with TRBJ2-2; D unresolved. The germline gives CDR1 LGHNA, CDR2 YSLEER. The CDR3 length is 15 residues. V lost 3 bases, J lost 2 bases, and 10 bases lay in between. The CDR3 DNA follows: TGCGCCAGCAGCCAGCAGGCCTCCAACACCGGGGAGCTGTTTTTT. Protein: CASSQQASNTGELFF.

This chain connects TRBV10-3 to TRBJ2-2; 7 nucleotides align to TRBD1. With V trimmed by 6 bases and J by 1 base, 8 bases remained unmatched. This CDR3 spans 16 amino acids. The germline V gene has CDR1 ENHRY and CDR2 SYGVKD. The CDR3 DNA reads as TGTGCCATCAGACCCCCAGGGGGTGAGAACACCGGGGAGCTGTTTTTT. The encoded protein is CAIRPPGGENTGELFF.

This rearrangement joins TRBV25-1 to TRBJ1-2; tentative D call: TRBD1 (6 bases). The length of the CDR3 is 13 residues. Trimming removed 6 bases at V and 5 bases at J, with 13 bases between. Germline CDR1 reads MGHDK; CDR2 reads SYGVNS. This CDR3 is CASSLGQTYGYTF. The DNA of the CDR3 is TGTGCCAGCAGCCTTGGACAGACTTATGGCTACACCTTC.

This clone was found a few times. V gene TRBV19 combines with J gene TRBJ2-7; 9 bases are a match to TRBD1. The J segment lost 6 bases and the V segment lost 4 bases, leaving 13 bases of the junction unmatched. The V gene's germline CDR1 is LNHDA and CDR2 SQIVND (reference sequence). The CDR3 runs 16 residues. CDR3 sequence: CASSRGSGTGMAEQYF. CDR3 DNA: TGTGCCAGTAGTAGAGGGTCCGGGACAGGGATGGCCGAGCAGTACTTC.